The 21 T cell receptor beta chains given below trace back to one sample, sequenced in a study of response to subunit inactivated influenza vaccine. Using its own MiXCR run on the RT-PCR reads, TCRdb lists one record per CDR3 protein. The table includes 530,000 or so distinct CDR3 sequences, 10% to 15% detected once. The sample was PBMCs from blood, taken on the day of vaccination. These receptor sequences come from a man in his forties or fifties who received an inactivated influenza vaccine.

This clonotype is a singleton in its sample. The chain has TRBV2 and TRBJ2-3; D may be TRBD1 (6 bases). This CDR3 region has 15 residues. Germline loops: CDR1 SNHLY, CDR2 FYNNEI. V lost 2 bases and J lost 7, with 16 bases in between. In DNA form, the CDR3 reads TGTGCCAGCAGTGAAAGGACAGACACAGTTTATACGCAGTATTTT. This gives the protein CASSERTDTVYTQYF.

This chain connects TRBV18 to TRBJ1-1, with 8 bases matching TRBD1. V was pared by 5 bases and J by 10 bases, with 9 bases of the junction left unmatched. The CDR3 spans 13 residues. Germline values: CDR1 KGHSH, CDR2 LQKENI. CDR3 loop: CASSSERTGSAFF. CDR3 DNA sequence: TGTGCCAGCTCATCGGAGAGGACAGGGTCAGCTTTCTTT.

This chain joins TRBV6-2 or TRBV6-3 and TRBJ1-2, with D perhaps matching TRBD1 (6 bases). Germline V CDR1 and CDR2: MNHEY, SVGEGT. The CDR3 runs to 14 residues. V dropped 6 bases and J dropped 4 bases, with 15 bases sitting between them. The CDR3 region is CASRKGQSGYGYTF. CDR3 nucleotides: TGTGCCAGCAGGAAAGGACAGAGCGGCTATGGCTACACCTTC.

The table lists this clonotype with a few counts. The chain combines TRBV15 with TRBJ2-3, with D possibly TRBD2 on 6 matching bases. V was cut by 0 bases and J by 2 bases, with 6 bases left in between. The CDR3 extends over 14 amino acids. Germline CDR1 reads LNHNV; CDR2 reads YYDKDF (reference sequence). In nucleotides, the CDR3 is TGTGCCACCAGCAGAGAGGACTACACAGATACGCAGTATTTT. Residues: CATSREDYTDTQYF.

This clonotype occurred a few times. CDR3 in amino acids: CSVPTGGARGRNYGYTF. CDR3 nucleotides: TGCAGCGTACCTACAGGGGGCGCCAGGGGTCGAAACTATGGCTACACCTTC. V and J are TRBV29-1 and TRBJ1-2; 9 nucleotides match TRBD1. The CDR3 loop spans 17 amino acids. Germline values: CDR1 SQVTM, CDR2 ANQGSEA. Trimming removed 6 bases from V and 2 bases from J; junction bases left unmatched: 16. Using reference TRBV29-1 and TRBJ1-2 for the parts outside the CDR3, the full variable domain is SAVISQKPSRDICQRGTSLTIQCQVDSQVTMMFWYRQQPGQSLTLIATANQGSEATYESGFVIDKFPISRPNLTFSTLTVSNMSPEDSSIYLCSVPTGGARGRNYGYTFGSGTRLTVV.

Only a few counts were recorded for this clonotype. J is TRBJ2-7 and V is TRBV28; 7 positions match TRBD1. V shed 6 bases and J 2 bases; nucleotides not matched to a gene: 13. Germline V gene data show CDR1 as MDHEN and CDR2 as SYDVKM. The CDR3 has 16 amino acids. CDR3: CASSRNPTGPPYEQYF. The DNA of the CDR3 is TGTGCCAGCAGCCGAAACCCGACAGGGCCCCCCTACGAGCAGTACTTC.

This clonotype was detected a few times. The chain joins TRBV6-1 to TRBJ2-1, with D tentatively TRBD2 (5 bases). The CDR3 runs 16 residues. Between the trimmed V and J ends, which lost 7 bases and 0 bases, there was a span of 16 bases. Germline V lookup: CDR1 MNHNS, CDR2 SASEGT. CDR3 amino acids: CASTQLGRGSYNEQFF. The CDR3 DNA reads TGTGCCAGCACCCAATTAGGACGGGGCTCCTACAATGAGCAGTTCTTC.

V and J are TRBV25-1 and TRBJ1-4, with D tentatively TRBD1 (5 bases). Per germline, CDR1 MGHDK and CDR2 SYGVNS. The CDR3 contains 14 residues. V gave up 2 bases and J gave up 5 bases, with 9 bases separating them. The CDR3 DNA follows: TGTGCCAGCAGTGAAAGGCAGGGAAATGAAAAACTGTTTTTT. Its translation is CASSERQGNEKLFF.

The chain employs TRBV10-3 and TRBJ2-3, with 7 positions matching TRBD2. Germline V gene data show CDR1 as ENHRY and CDR2 as SYGVKD. Germline trimming cut 4 bases from V and 0 bases from J; bases unmatched to any gene: 1. The CDR3 runs 14 residues. The CDR3 loop reads CAISGRGSTDTQYF. The CDR3 coding sequence is TGTGCCATCAGTGGGCGGGGGAGCACAGATACGCAGTATTTT.

V usage is TRBV14 and J usage is TRBJ1-4; D uncertain. Germline V gene data show CDR1 as SGHDN and CDR2 as FVKESK. With 1 base removed from V and 7 bases from J, the gap between germline ends came to 13 bases. The CDR3 has 15 amino acids. CDR3 protein: CASSQVFGSFEKLFF. The DNA for the CDR3 is TGTGCCAGCAGCCAAGTGTTTGGGTCCTTTGAAAAACTGTTTTTT.

This clonotype appeared many times. The chain carries TRBV20-1 and TRBJ2-1; a possible D gene is TRBD2 (5 bases). The length of the CDR3 is 13 residues. Germline CDR1 reads DFQATT; CDR2 reads SNEGSKA (reference sequence). V was trimmed by 6 bases and J by 9 bases, leaving 18 bases between them. CDR3 sequence reads: CSANFLPSGEQFF. CDR3 coding DNA: TGCAGTGCGAATTTCCTACCCAGCGGTGAGCAGTTCTTC.

The V and J genes are TRBV6-5 and TRBJ1-2; no firm D call. V was shortened by 3 bases and J by 3 bases, with 14 bases between the two germline ends. The germline gives CDR1 MNHEY, CDR2 SVGAGI. The CDR3 has 15 amino acids. The chain's CDR3 is CASSYHSDDYYGYTF. In nucleotides, the CDR3 is TGTGCCAGCAGTTATCATTCGGACGATTACTATGGCTACACCTTC.

The rearrangement uses TRBV5-1 and TRBJ2-6; D gene ambiguous. In germline, CDR1 is SGHRS, CDR2 YFSETQ. V lost 7 bases and J 2 bases, leaving 10 bases between the germline ends. The CDR3 extends over 14 amino acids. In nucleotides, the CDR3 is TGCGCCAGCGGCGAAGTTGCTGGGGCCAACGTCCTGACTTTC. Translated: CASGEVAGANVLTF.

Here the CDR3 DNA reads TGCAGTGCTAGAGATTCGAACCGACTAGCGGGAGTAGGCAATGAGCAGTTCTTC. Protein sequence: CSARDSNRLAGVGNEQFF. The chain carries TRBV20-1 and TRBJ2-1; 12 bases are shared with TRBD2. The germline gives CDR1 DFQATT, CDR2 SNEGSKA (reference sequence). The V gene end was trimmed by 0 bases and the J gene end by 6 bases; junction bases not matched to a gene: 12. CDR3 length: 18 residues.

This clonotype was seen only a few times. This chain links TRBV6-2 or TRBV6-3 with TRBJ2-7, with 8 bases identical to TRBD2. The CDR3 runs to 14 residues. V shed 5 bases and J 5 bases; nucleotides not matched to a gene: 8. Germline-derived CDR1 and CDR2 are MNHEY and SVGEGT. The CDR3 bases are TGTGCCAGCAGTAGACTTGCGGGGGGCGACGAGCAGTACTTC. It specifies CASSRLAGGDEQYF.

V and J are TRBV12-5 and TRBJ2-1, with 10 positions matching TRBD1. After removal of 0 bases from V and 10 bases from J, the junction contained 9 bases not matched to a gene. The CDR3 runs 16 residues. The germline CDR1 and CDR2 sequences are LGHNT and FRNRAP. CDR3 amino acids: CASGLVIGDRGVEQFF. CDR3 DNA: TGTGCTAGTGGTTTGGTAATAGGGGACAGGGGAGTGGAGCAGTTCTTC.

V usage is TRBV18 and J usage is TRBJ2-5; a weak D match, TRBD1 (6 bases). The V end lost 6 bases, the J end lost 3 bases, and 17 bases lay between the germline ends. The CDR3 consists of 15 residues. Germline V lookup: CDR1 KGHSH, CDR2 LQKENI. Written as DNA, the CDR3 is TGTGCCAGCTCCCCCAGACAGGCCCTTAAAGAGACCCAGTACTTC. Protein: CASSPRQALKETQYF.

This chain uses TRBV6-2 or TRBV6-3 with TRBJ2-6; 10 bases line up with TRBD1. Germline trimming cut 0 bases from V and 9 bases from J; bases unmatched to any gene: 5. CDR3 length: 16 residues. CDR1 and CDR2 (germline): MNHEY, SVGEGT. CDR3 DNA sequence: TGTGCCAGCAGTTACTCTGGACAGGGGGTCGGCAACGTCCTGACTTTC. It yields the protein CASSYSGQGVGNVLTF.

The sample holds a few counts of this clonotype. CDR3 nucleotides: TGTGCCAGCAGCCGAGACATTGACTACGAGCAGTACTTC. This encodes CASSRDIDYEQYF. This chain uses TRBV5-6 with TRBJ2-7; no clear D. This CDR3 has 13 residues. V lost 4 bases and J 3 bases, leaving 11 bases between the germline ends. CDR1 is SGHDT and CDR2 is YYEEEE in the germline V gene. Complete variable domain (other parts from reference TRBV5-6 and TRBJ2-7): DAGVTQSPTHLIKTRGQQVTLRCSPKSGHDTVSWYQQALGQGPQFIFQYYEEEERQRGNFPDRFSGHQFPNYSSELNVNALLLGDSALYLCASSRDIDYEQYFGPGTRLTVT.

The genes are TRBV20-1 and TRBJ2-7, with D possibly matching TRBD2 (6 bases). The V end lost 3 bases, the J end lost 2 bases, and 11 bases lay between the germline ends. CDR1 is DFQATT and CDR2 is SNEGSKA in the germline V gene (reference sequence). The CDR3 loop spans 13 amino acids. The CDR3 DNA follows: TGCAGTGCTAGGGGGGACTTAGCCTACGAGCAGTACTTC. It codes for CSARGDLAYEQYF.

The rearrangement links TRBV12-3 or TRBV12-4 to TRBJ2-7, with D perhaps matching TRBD2 (5 bases). V lost 5 bases, J lost 2 bases, and 25 bases lay in between. This CDR3 region has 18 residues. CDR3 coding DNA: TGTGCCAGCAGTCCCGGTCGTGGAGGCCCGCTTGGGGCCTACGAGCAGTACTTC. Translated, it gives CASSPGRGGPLGAYEQYF.